The present entry profiles one TCR beta chain with its context. This entry is derived from a study of blood T cell repertoires in COVID-19. Turning to the study itself: T cells, B-cell-depleted T cells, or PBMCs provided the cDNA or gDNA that served as material.

In the original workflow: Using reference gene primer amplification, nucleated cell counts were estimated. TCRdb's table, derived via immunoSEQ multiplex PCR, lists solely in-frame clones and lacks some. V and J calls and clone size come straight from that table; D and trimming were deduced from the DNA. Of tens of thousands of clones in the sample, 85% to 90% were seen once. The ends were cut back, 6 bases at V and 0 bases at J, with 12 bases in the middle. This CDR3 has 14 residues. The germline CDR1 and CDR2 sequences are SNHLY and FYNNEI. Specimen: peripheral blood. This chain connects TRBV2 to TRBJ2-7, with D possibly being TRBD2 (6 bases). This sequence originates from a man between 65 and 79 years old with active or convalescent COVID-19. The CDR3 sequence: CASRAGSSSYEQYF. The DNA of the CDR3 is TGTGCCAGCAGGGCCGGGAGCAGCTCCTACGAGCAGTACTTC.